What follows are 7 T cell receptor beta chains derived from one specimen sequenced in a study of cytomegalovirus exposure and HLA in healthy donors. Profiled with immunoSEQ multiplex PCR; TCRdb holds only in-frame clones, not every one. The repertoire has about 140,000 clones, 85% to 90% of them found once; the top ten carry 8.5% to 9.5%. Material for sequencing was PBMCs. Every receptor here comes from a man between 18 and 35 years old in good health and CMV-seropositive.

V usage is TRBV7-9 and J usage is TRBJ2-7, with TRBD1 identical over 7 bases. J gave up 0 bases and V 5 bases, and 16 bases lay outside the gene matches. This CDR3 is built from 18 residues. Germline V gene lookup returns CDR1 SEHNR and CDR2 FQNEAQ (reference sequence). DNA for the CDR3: TGTGCCAGCAGCCCAGAGAGGCAGGGACAGTGGAGCTCCTACGAGCAGTACTTC. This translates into CASSPERQGQWSSYEQYF.

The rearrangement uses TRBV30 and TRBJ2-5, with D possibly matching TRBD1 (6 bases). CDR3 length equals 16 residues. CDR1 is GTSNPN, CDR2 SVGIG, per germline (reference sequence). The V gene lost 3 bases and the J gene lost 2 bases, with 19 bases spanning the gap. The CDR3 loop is CAWSRGLMGAQETQYF. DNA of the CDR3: TGTGCCTGGAGCCGCGGTTTAATGGGGGCGCAAGAGACCCAGTACTTC.

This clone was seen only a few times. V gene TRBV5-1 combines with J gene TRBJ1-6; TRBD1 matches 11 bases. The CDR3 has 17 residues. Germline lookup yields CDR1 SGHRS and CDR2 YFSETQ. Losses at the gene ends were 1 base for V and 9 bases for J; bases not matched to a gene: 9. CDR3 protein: CASSLTGQGGLSSPLHF. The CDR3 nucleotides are TGCGCCAGCAGCTTGACGGGACAGGGGGGCTTAAGTTCACCCCTCCACTTT.

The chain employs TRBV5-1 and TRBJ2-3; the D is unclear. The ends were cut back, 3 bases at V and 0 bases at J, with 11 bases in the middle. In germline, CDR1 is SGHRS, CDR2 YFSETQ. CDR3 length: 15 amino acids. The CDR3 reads CASSSTLYSTDTQYF. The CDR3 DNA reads TGCGCCAGCAGCTCTACCCTGTACAGCACAGATACGCAGTATTTT.

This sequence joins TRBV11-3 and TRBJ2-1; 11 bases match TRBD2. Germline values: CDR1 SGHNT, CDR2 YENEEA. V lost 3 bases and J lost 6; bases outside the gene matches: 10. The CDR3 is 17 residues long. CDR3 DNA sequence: TGTGCCAGCAGCTTGCGAAGGACTAGCGGGCCCCCCAATGAGCAGTTCTTC. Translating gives CASSLRRTSGPPNEQFF.

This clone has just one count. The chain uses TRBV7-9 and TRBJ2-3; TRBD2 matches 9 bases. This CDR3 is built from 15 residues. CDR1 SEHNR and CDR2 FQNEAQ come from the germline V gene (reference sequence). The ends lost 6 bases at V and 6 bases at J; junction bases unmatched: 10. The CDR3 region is CASRGSGSRGDTQYF. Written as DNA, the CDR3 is TGTGCCAGCAGGGGTAGCGGGAGTCGAGGTGATACGCAGTATTTT. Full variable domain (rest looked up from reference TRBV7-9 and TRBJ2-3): DTGVSQNPRHKITKRGQNVTFRCDPISEHNRLYWYRQTLGQGPEFLTYFQNEAQLEKSRLLSDRFSAERPKGSFSTLEIQRTEQGDSAMYLCASRGSGSRGDTQYFGPGTRLTVL.

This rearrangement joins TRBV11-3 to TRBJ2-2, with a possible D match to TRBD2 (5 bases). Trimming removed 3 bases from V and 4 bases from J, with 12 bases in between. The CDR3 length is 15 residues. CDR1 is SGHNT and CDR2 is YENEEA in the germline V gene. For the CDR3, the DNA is TGTGCCAGCAGCTTCACCGGGATTTCCACCGGGGAGCTGTTTTTT. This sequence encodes CASSFTGISTGELFF.